The present TCR beta chain was sequenced within a study of shared clonotypes between healthy human individuals. The wider study: CD8 memory received one plate per donor, CD8 naive two, CD4 memory three and CD4 naive three. Study-wide results and caveats: Some naive CD4 clonotypes, approximately 4.5%, turned up in common across a handful of donors.

This clone rates as medium-sized (0.01 to 0.1%). Its antigen is undetermined. Other DNA sequences in the sample encode the same CDR3. As handled by the study authors: ImmunoSEQ only sent back junction sequences with no quality scores, so filtering was done differently. TCRdb keeps only in-frame clones here, not all; method: immunoSEQ multiplex PCR. V and J calls and clone size follow that table, whereas D and trimming were derived from the DNA. The sample has about 770,000 clones, 72% seen once. V shed 6 bases and J 2 bases; nucleotides not matched to a gene: 6. Germline values: CDR1 MNHEY, CDR2 SVGAGI. This CDR3 has 15 amino acids.

The sequence was collected from a woman aged 30 to 39 in good health. Sequencing was performed on memory CD4+ T cells sorted from blood. Sample subset: CD45RA-negative fraction. The rearrangement links TRBV6-5 to TRBJ1-5; TRBD1 matches at 8 bases. The CDR3 DNA sequence: TGTGCCAGCAGCCCCAGGGGGCGCGGCAATCAGCCCCAGCATTTT. It codes for CASSPRGRGNQPQHF.